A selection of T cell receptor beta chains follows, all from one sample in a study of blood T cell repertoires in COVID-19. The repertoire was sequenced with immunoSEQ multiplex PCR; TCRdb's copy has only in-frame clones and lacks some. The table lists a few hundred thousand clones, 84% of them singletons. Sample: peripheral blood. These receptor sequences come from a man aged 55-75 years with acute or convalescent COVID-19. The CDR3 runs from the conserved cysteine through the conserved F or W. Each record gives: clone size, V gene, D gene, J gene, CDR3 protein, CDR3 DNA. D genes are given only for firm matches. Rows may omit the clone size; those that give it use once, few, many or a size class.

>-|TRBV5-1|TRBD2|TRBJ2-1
CASSPAGGENEQFF
TGCGCCAGCAGCCCAGCGGGGGGGGAGAATGAGCAGTTCTTC
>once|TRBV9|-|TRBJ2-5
CASSVGGTLPETQYF
TGTGCCAGCAGCGTAGGTGGGACTCTGCCGGAGACCCAGTACTTC
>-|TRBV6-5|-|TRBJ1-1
CASSYSLFWGEAFF
TGTGCCAGCAGTTACTCTTTGTTCTGGGGAGAGGCTTTCTTT
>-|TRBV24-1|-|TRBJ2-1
CATKGGIYNEQFF
TGTGCCACCAAGGGCGGGATCTACAATGAGCAGTTCTTC
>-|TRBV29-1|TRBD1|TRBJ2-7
CSVFWTGRVEQYF
TGCAGCGTTTTTTGGACAGGAAGGGTCGAGCAGTACTTC
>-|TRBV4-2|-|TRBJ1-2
CASGGADYGYTF
TGTGCCAGTGGAGGGGCGGACTATGGCTACACCTTC
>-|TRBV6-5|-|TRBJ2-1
CASSYRSRVHEQFF
TGTGCCAGCAGTTACAGGTCGAGGGTGCATGAGCAGTTCTTC
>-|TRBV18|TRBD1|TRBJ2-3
CASSPPGQLSDTQYF
TGTGCCAGCTCACCACCGGGACAGCTATCGGATACGCAGTATTTT
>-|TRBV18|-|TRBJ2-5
CASSPLSGRGETQYF
TGTGCCAGCTCACCCTTGAGCGGGCGAGGCGAGACCCAGTACTTC
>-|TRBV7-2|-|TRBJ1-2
CASSPRGTLLDYTF
TGTGCCAGCAGCCCTAGGGGGACCCTATTGGACTACACCTTC
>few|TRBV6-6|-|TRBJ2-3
CASTKGAGWATDTQYF
TGTGCCAGCACGAAAGGGGCGGGATGGGCCACAGATACGCAGTATTTT
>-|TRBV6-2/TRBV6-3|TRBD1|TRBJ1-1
CASSRAGTGNTEAFF
TGTGCCAGCAGTCGAGCCGGGACAGGGAACACTGAAGCTTTCTTT
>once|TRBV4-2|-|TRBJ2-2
CASSQDASSNTGELFF
TGTGCCAGCAGCCAAGATGCTAGCAGCAACACCGGGGAGCTGTTTTTT
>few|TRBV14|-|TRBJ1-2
CASSPASFTGYTF
TGTGCCAGCAGCCCCGCGAGCTTTACCGGCTACACCTTC
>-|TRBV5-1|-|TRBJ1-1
CASSLYPRVDSLNTEAFF
TGCGCCAGCAGCTTGTATCCCCGGGTTGACAGTTTGAACACTGAAGCTTTCTTT
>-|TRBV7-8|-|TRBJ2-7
CASSLDPLRSSYEQYF
TGTGCCAGCAGCTTAGATCCGTTACGGAGCTCCTACGAGCAGTACTTC
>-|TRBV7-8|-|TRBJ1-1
CASRFQGQANTEAFF
TGTGCCAGCAGATTCCAGGGGCAGGCCAACACTGAAGCTTTCTTT
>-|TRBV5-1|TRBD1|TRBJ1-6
CASSLSGQGNSPLHF
TGCGCCAGCAGCTTGAGTGGACAGGGAAATTCACCCCTCCACTTT
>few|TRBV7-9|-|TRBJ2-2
CASSTKRGGTHTGELFF
TGTGCCAGCAGCACCAAGAGGGGCGGGACGCACACCGGGGAGCTGTTTTTT
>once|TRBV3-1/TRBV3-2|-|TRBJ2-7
CASSQQGYEQYF
TGTGCCAGCAGCCAACAGGGTTACGAGCAGTACTTC
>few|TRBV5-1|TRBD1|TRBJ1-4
CASSGGRTGRTEKLFF
TGCGCCAGCAGCGGGGGGCGGACAGGACGGACTGAAAAACTGTTTTTT
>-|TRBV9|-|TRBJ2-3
CASSGTGFGLWGTDTQYF
TGTGCCAGCAGCGGAACAGGGTTCGGGTTATGGGGCACAGATACGCAGTATTTT
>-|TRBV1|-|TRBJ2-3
CTTGGNSTDTQYF
TGCACCACCGGGGGAAACAGCACAGATACGCAGTATTTT